This T cell receptor beta chain was captured in a study of cytomegalovirus exposure and HLA in healthy donors. Trimming took 4 bases from V and 9 from J, leaving 10 bases between them. The CDR3 is made up of 12 amino acids. The germline V gene has CDR1 MNHNS and CDR2 SASEGT. A remark on this clone: The antigen is undetermined.

The PCR was carried out with 60 Vbeta primers and 13 Jbeta primers. Only in-frame clones appear in the TCRdb table, and some are missing; sequencing was by immunoSEQ multiplex PCR. Of some 190,000 clones listed, 82% are singletons. Study-level points and caveats: Many donors shared some public TCRs, even though most TCR sequences were rare.

This TCR was sampled from a man aged 35 to 55 in good health and CMV-seronegative. The sequencing input was PBMCs. This chain uses TRBV6-1 with TRBJ1-3; D unresolved. CDR3 in amino acids: CASSAREGTIYF. Here the CDR3 DNA reads TGTGCCAGCAGTGCCCGTGAGGGCACCATATATTTT.